This TCR beta chain comes out of a study of blood T cells in healthy people across ages. The authors ran a second PCR of about 7 to 12 cycles using a sample-barcoded 5' primer and a J-beta primer mix. TCRdb fed the 5' RACE reads into MiXCR, producing one record per CDR3 protein. The sample yields under 2,000,000 distinct CDR3 sequences, around half seen once. Study-wide findings and caveats: It was the long-lived donors that had more naive CD4+ cells and higher diversity than aged donors.

At least 5.5 micrograms of total RNA were extracted per sample. Trimming removed 6 bases at V and 6 bases at J, with 9 bases between. The germline CDR1 and CDR2 sequences are ENHRY and SYGVKD. The CDR3 contains 11 residues. The table lists this clonotype with a few counts. Its antigen is still unknown. This receptor was identified in a woman between 40 and 50 years old in good health. Sequencing used blood. This chain joins TRBV10-3 and TRBJ2-7; tentatively, D is TRBD1 (6 bases). The CDR3 sequence: CAIRTGLEQYF. CDR3 coding DNA: TGTGCCATCAGAACAGGGCTCGAGCAGTACTTC.